The rows below give T cell receptor beta chains drawn from one sample of a study of blood T cell repertoires in COVID-19. Data came from immunoSEQ multiplex PCR; TCRdb stores just in-frame clones and leaves some out. The profile shows a few hundred thousand clones, approximately 82% of them singletons. Sequenced material: peripheral blood. These receptors all come from a woman aged 18 to 35 with acute or convalescent COVID-19. Each CDR3 is given with its conserved first and last residue. The D gene is left open where the match is weak. Not every row has a clone size; where given, it reads once, few, many or a size class.

-	-	TRBJ2-2	TRBV6-5	CASSYRGFDTGELFF	TGTGCCAGCAGTTACCGGGGGTTTGACACCGGGGAGCTGTTTTTT
-	-	TRBJ2-3	TRBV20-1	CSAKLPHTQYF	TGCAGTGCTAAGCTGCCACATACGCAGTATTTT
-	few	TRBJ2-6	TRBV12-5	CASANSGANVLTF	TGTGCTAGTGCCAACTCTGGGGCCAACGTCCTGACTTTC
-	-	TRBJ2-5	TRBV15	CATSSETGETQYF	TGTGCCACCAGCAGCGAAACCGGGGAGACCCAGTACTTC
TRBD2	once	TRBJ2-7	TRBV7-8	CASGRVREQYF	TGTGCTAGCGGGCGGGTGAGGGAGCAGTACTTC
TRBD1	-	TRBJ1-2	TRBV2	CASSDAETGRYGYTF	TGTGCCAGCAGTGACGCGGAGACAGGGCGGTATGGCTACACCTTC
-	-	TRBJ1-5	TRBV2	CASSESEGGQPQHF	TGTGCCAGCAGTGAAAGTGAAGGAGGCCAGCCCCAGCATTTT
-	-	TRBJ2-7	TRBV6-5	CASSPDSTYEQYF	TGTGCCAGCAGTCCCGACAGCACCTACGAGCAGTACTTC
-	-	TRBJ2-7	TRBV7-2	CASSFRDIHREQYF	TGTGCCAGCAGCTTCCGGGACATACATAGGGAGCAGTACTTC
-	-	TRBJ2-7	TRBV6-5	CASSYSRSGPYEQYF	TGTGCCAGCAGTTACTCGAGGAGCGGCCCCTACGAGCAGTACTTC
-	-	TRBJ1-2	TRBV14	CASSQALNFYGYTF	TGTGCCAGCAGCCAAGCGCTAAACTTCTATGGCTACACCTTC
TRBD1	once	TRBJ1-2	TRBV4-3	CASSLRTGTGGYGYTF	TGCGCCAGCAGCCTAAGAACCGGGACAGGGGGTTATGGCTACACCTTC
TRBD2	-	TRBJ2-2	TRBV9	CASSSHATSVTGELFF	TGTGCCAGCAGCTCCCATGCAACTAGCGTGACCGGGGAGCTGTTTTTT
-	-	TRBJ2-7	TRBV13	CASSSLANEQYF	TGTGCCAGCAGCTCTCTAGCAAACGAGCAGTACTTC
TRBD2	-	TRBJ2-2	TRBV5-1	CASSVGLARTGELFF	TGCGCCAGCAGCGTGGGACTAGCCCGCACCGGGGAGCTGTTTTTT
-	-	TRBJ1-2	TRBV6-1	CASSERFPGAGYGYTF	TGTGCCAGCAGTGAAAGGTTTCCAGGGGCGGGCTATGGCTACACCTTC